This TCR beta chain stems from a study of blood T cell repertoires in COVID-19. Overall study: COVID-19 samples collected from the United States, Italy and Spain covered acute and convalescent phases. PBMCs, B-cell-depleted T cells, or T cells provided the cDNA or gDNA that made up the material.

Participants' own reports of clinical history determined their cohort assignment. In Cohort 3, a recovered donor had either two negative PCRs, clearance, or symptom resolution. Clones were read by immunoSEQ multiplex PCR, and TCRdb kept only the in-frame ones, dropping some. Of about 270,000 clones listed, approximately 91% were seen once; the top ten hold approximately 1%. The germline V gene has CDR1 WNHNN and CDR2 SYGVQD (reference sequence). The trim removed 6 bases at V and 3 bases at J, leaving 9 bases unmatched. The CDR3 loop spans 16 amino acids. The sample taken for sequencing was PBMCs or T cells enriched from blood (not recorded which). This sequence originates from a woman aged 30 to 39 who had recovered from COVID-19. The chain joins TRBV10-1 to TRBJ2-2; 8 bases match TRBD1. The CDR3 here is CASSPQGARDTGELFF. The CDR3 bases are TGCGCCAGCAGCCCGCAGGGGGCGAGGGACACCGGGGAGCTGTTTTTT.